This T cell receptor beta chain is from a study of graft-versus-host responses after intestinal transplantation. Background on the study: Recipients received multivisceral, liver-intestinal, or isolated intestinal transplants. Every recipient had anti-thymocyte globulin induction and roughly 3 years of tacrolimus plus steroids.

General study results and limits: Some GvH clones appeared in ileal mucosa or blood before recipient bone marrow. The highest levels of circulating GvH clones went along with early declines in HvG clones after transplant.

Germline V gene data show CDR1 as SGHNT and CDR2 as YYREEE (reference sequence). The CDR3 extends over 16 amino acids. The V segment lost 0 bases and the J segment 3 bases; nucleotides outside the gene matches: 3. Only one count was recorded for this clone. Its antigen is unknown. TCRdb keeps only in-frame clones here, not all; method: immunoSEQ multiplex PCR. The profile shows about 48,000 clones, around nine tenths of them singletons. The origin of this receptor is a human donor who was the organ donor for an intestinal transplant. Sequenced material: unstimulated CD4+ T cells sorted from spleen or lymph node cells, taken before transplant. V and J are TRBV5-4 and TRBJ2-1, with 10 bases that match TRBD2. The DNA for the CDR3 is TGTGCCAGCAGCTTGGATACTAGCGGGAACTACAATGAGCAGTTCTTC. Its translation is CASSLDTSGNYNEQFF.